Listed below are T cell receptor beta chains from one sample, sequenced in a study of shared clonotypes between healthy human individuals. Clones were sequenced by immunoSEQ multiplex PCR, and TCRdb holds only the in-frame ones, with some missing. The data hold roughly 590,000 clones, with 95% to 96% observed a single time. The sample comprised naive CD8+ T cells sorted from blood. These TCRs come from a woman in her 30s in good health. Both conserved end residues are part of each CDR3. D genes are given only for firm matches.

j_call cdr3_length v_call d_call cdr3_aa cdr3_nt
TRBJ2-3 15 TRBV10-1 TRBD2 CASSDASGSTDTQYF TGCGCCAGCAGTGATGCTAGCGGGAGTACAGATACGCAGTATTTT
TRBJ2-3 14 TRBV7-6 . CASSLTSRGDTQYF TGTGCCAGCAGCTTAACTTCTAGAGGGGATACGCAGTATTTT
TRBJ1-1 16 TRBV6-6 . CASSYSSKELNTEAFF TGTGCCAGCAGTTACTCGAGTAAAGAGTTGAACACTGAAGCTTTCTTT
TRBJ2-7 14 TRBV5-4 TRBD2 CASSSLSGTGEQYF TGTGCCAGCAGCTCGCTTAGCGGGACTGGTGAGCAGTACTTC
TRBJ2-7 15 TRBV7-9 . CASSLVSRGSYEQYF TGTGCCAGCAGCTTAGTTAGTAGAGGATCCTACGAGCAGTACTTC
TRBJ1-2 14 TRBV9 . CASSVEPGNYGYTF TGTGCCAGCAGCGTAGAGCCCGGTAACTATGGCTACACCTTC
TRBJ1-5 16 TRBV19 TRBD1 CASTTWDRGGIQPQHF TGTGCCAGTACTACCTGGGACAGGGGAGGTATTCAGCCCCAGCATTTT
TRBJ2-3 15 TRBV7-8 . CASTGVAQSTDTQYF TGTGCCAGCACTGGGGTAGCGCAGAGCACAGATACGCAGTATTTT
TRBJ2-2 12 TRBV7-9 . CANRQVAGELFF TGTGCCAACAGACAGGTGGCTGGGGAGCTGTTTTTT
TRBJ1-1 14 TRBV9 . CASSVAWGSTEAFF TGTGCCAGCAGCGTAGCTTGGGGTTCCACTGAAGCTTTCTTT